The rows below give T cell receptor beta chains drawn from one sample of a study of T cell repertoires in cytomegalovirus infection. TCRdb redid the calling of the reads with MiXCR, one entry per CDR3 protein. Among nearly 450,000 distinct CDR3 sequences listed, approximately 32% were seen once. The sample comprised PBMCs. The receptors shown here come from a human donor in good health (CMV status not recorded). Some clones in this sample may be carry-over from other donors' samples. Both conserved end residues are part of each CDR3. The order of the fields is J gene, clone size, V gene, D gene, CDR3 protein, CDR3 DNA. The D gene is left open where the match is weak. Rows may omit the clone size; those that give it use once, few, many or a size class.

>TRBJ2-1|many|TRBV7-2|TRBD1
CASSFRLGQVRNEQFF
TGTGCCAGCAGCTTCCGCTTGGGACAGGTCAGAAATGAGCAGTTCTTC
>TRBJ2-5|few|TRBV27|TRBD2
CASSLREGQETQYF
TGTGCCAGCAGTTTAAGGGAGGGCCAAGAGACCCAGTACTTC
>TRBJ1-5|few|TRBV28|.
CASSFRGPNQPQHF
TGTGCCAGCAGTTTTCGGGGTCCCAATCAGCCCCAGCATTTT
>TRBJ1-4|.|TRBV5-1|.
CASSLQQGSEKLFF
TGCGCCAGCAGCTTGCAACAGGGAAGTGAAAAACTGTTTTTT
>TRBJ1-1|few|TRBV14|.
CASTSRRGLDTEAFF
TGTGCCAGCACCTCCAGAAGGGGGTTGGACACTGAAGCTTTCTTT
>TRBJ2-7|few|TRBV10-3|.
CASGRGLDEQYF
TGTGCTTCGGGTAGGGGACTGGACGAGCAGTACTTC
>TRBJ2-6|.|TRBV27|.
CASSYDRFKTGANVLTF
TGTGCCAGCAGTTATGACCGGTTCAAGACCGGGGCCAACGTCCTGACTTTC
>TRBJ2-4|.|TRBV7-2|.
CASSLNRVWAKNIQYF
TGTGCCAGCAGCTTAAACAGGGTGTGGGCCAAAAACATTCAGTACTTC
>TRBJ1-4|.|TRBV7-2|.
CASSSSRTGSPNEKLFF
TGTGCCAGCAGCTCGAGCCGTACAGGGTCACCTAATGAAAAACTGTTTTTT
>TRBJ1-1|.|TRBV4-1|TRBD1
CASSQETGENTEAFF
TGCGCCAGCAGCCAAGAGACAGGGGAGAACACTGAAGCTTTCTTT
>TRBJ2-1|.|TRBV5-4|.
CASSSGVGNLVEQFF
TGTGCCAGCAGCTCCGGGGTCGGCAATTTGGTTGAGCAGTTCTTC
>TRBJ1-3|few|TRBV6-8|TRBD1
CASQGQGLPSGNTIYF
TGTGCCAGTCAGGGACAGGGGCTCCCCTCTGGAAACACCATATATTTT
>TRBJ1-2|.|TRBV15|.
CATSRDSSGGAHYGYTF
TGTGCCACCAGCAGAGATTCGTCCGGGGGCGCCCACTATGGCTACACCTTC
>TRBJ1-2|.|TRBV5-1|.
CASSLPSVTGVDGYTF
TGCGCCAGCAGCTTGCCGTCCGTGACGGGTGTGGATGGCTACACCTTC
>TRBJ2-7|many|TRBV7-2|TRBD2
CASTITGGRTEQYF
TGTGCCAGCACCATTACGGGGGGAAGGACCGAGCAGTACTTC
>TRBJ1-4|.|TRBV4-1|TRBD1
CASSQDQGAPNEKLFF
TGCGCCAGCAGCCAAGACCAGGGGGCACCTAATGAAAAACTGTTTTTT
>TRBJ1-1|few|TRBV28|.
CASSSPAGSTEAFF
TGTGCCAGCAGTTCCCCGGCAGGGAGCACTGAAGCTTTCTTT
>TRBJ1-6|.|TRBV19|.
CASNPIWNSPLHF
TGTGCCAGTAACCCCATTTGGAATTCACCCCTCCACTTT
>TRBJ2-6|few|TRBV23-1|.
CASSPHRDLVGANVLTF
TGCGCCAGCAGCCCTCACAGGGATCTAGTTGGGGCCAACGTCCTGACTTTC
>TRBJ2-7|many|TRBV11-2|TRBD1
CASSFRTGGAGEQYF
TGTGCCAGCAGCTTTAGGACAGGGGGCGCGGGGGAGCAGTACTTC
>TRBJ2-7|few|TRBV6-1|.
CASSEAAGISYEQYF
TGTGCCAGCAGTGAAGCGGCAGGGATTAGCTACGAGCAGTACTTC
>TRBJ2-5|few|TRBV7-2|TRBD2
CASSAGVQETQYF
TGTGCCAGCAGCGCGGGGGTCCAAGAGACCCAGTACTTC
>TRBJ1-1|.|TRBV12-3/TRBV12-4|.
CASSLPAFGSEAFF
TGTGCCAGCAGTTTACCGGCTTTCGGGAGCGAAGCTTTCTTT
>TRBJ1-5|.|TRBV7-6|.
CASSFSPEFVSNQPQHF
TGTGCCAGCAGCTTTTCGCCAGAGTTCGTAAGCAATCAGCCCCAGCATTTT
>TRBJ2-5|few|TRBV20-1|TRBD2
CSARDRQRGGGETQYF
TGCAGTGCTAGAGATCGCCAGCGGGGGGGCGGTGAGACCCAGTACTTC
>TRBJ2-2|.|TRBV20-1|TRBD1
CSARALDREDTGELFF
TGCAGTGCTAGAGCCCTGGACAGGGAGGACACCGGGGAGCTGTTTTTT
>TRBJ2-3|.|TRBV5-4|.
CSSAGGSTDTQYF
TGTTCCAGCGCTGGGGGCAGCACAGATACGCAGTATTTT
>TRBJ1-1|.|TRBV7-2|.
CAISFVEVQNTEAFF
TGTGCCATCAGCTTCGTAGAGGTGCAGAACACGGAAGCTTTCTTT
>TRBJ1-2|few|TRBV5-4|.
CASSFVGGYTF
TGTGCCAGCAGCTTTGTCGGTGGCTACACCTTC
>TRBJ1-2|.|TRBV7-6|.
CASSFFQGVDGYTF
TGTGCCAGCAGCTTCTTTCAGGGTGTGGATGGCTACACCTTC
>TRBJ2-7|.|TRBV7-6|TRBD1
CASSLKGADEQYF
TGTGCCAGCAGCTTAAAGGGGGCAGACGAGCAGTACTTC
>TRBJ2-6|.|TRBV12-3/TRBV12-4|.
CASRPGRGANVLTF
TGTGCCAGCAGGCCAGGGCGAGGGGCCAACGTCCTGACTTTC
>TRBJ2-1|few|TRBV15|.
CATSRGDRGGYNEQFF
TGTGCCACCAGCAGAGGCGACAGGGGAGGGTACAATGAGCAGTTCTTC
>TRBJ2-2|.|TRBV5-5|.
CASSLRVGELFF
TGTGCCAGCAGCTTGCGAGTCGGGGAGCTGTTTTTT
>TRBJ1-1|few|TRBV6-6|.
CASSYAGLGTEAFF
TGTGCCAGCAGTTACGCGGGGTTGGGCACTGAAGCTTTCTTT
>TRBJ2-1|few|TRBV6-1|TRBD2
CASSGGLATNNEQFF
TGTGCCAGCAGTGGGGGACTAGCGACCAACAATGAGCAGTTCTTC
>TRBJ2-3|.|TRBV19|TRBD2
CASSSVAGSTDTQYF
TGTGCCAGTAGTTCGGTAGCGGGGAGCACAGATACGCAGTATTTT
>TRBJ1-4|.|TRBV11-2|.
CARSLDGRVLSTSTNEKLFF
TGTGCCAGGAGCTTAGATGGTAGGGTCCTCTCGACCTCAACTAATGAAAAACTGTTTTTT
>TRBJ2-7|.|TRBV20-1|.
CSARGTAHYEQYF
TGCAGTGCTAGAGGGACGGCCCACTACGAGCAGTACTTC
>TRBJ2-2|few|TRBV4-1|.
CASSQDPTAHTGELFF
TGCGCCAGCAGCCAAGATCCGACAGCCCACACCGGGGAGCTGTTTTTT
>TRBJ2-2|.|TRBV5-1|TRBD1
CASSLQGQGLSGELFF
TGCGCCAGCAGCTTGCAGGGACAGGGCTTATCCGGGGAGCTGTTTTTT
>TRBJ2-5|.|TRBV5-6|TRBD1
CASSLVGQKETQYF
TGTGCCAGCAGCTTGGTGGGACAGAAAGAGACCCAGTACTTC
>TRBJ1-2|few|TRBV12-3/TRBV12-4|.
CASSTGHGYTF
TGTGCCAGCAGCACAGGGCACGGCTACACCTTC
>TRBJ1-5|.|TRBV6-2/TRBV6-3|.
CASRIQGRAQHF
TGTGCCAGCAGAATCCAGGGCAGGGCCCAGCATTTT
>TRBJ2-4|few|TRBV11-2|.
CASSSSGPIAKNIQYF
TGTGCCAGCAGCTCCTCGGGGCCGATAGCCAAAAACATTCAGTACTTC
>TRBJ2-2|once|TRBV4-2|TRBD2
CASSHGSGGDTGELFF
TGTGCCAGCAGCCATGGTAGCGGGGGTGACACCGGGGAGCTGTTTTTT
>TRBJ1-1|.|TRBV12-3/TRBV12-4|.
CASTPVGRSNTEAFF
TGTGCCAGCACCCCGGTGGGCAGGTCGAACACTGAAGCTTTCTTT
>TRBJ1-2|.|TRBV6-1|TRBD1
CASRATGTENGYTF
TGTGCCAGCAGAGCTACCGGGACAGAGAATGGCTACACCTTC
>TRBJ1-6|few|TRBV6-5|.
CASRSPTPSYNSPLHF
TGTGCCAGCAGGTCACCGACGCCGAGCTATAATTCACCCCTCCACTTT
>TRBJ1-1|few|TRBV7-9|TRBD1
CASSNLQGVSTEAFF
TGTGCCAGCAGCAACCTACAGGGGGTTTCGACTGAAGCTTTCTTT
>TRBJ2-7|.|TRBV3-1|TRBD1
CASSQGLRSGTDYEQYF
TGTGCCAGCAGCCAAGGGTTACGAAGTGGGACAGACTACGAGCAGTACTTC